Below, 8 T cell receptor beta chains from the same sample are listed, as sequenced in a study of cytotoxic CD8 clonotypes in ibrutinib-treated CLL. This table comes from immunoSEQ multiplex PCR, and its TCRdb copy is limited to in-frame clones, with some not included. The sample records roughly 200,000 clones, 72% being singletons. Sequenced material: PBMCs, taken after 24 months of ibrutinib treatment. The source of these receptors is a human donor with chronic lymphocytic leukemia.

The chain links TRBV6-1 to TRBJ1-5, with D possibly matching TRBD1 (5 bases). Per germline, CDR1 MNHNS and CDR2 SASEGT. The CDR3 runs to 15 residues. Deletions cut 4 bases from V and 0 bases from J, with 10 bases between. In nucleotides, the CDR3 is TGTGCCAGCAGTGGCGGGACGGATAGCAATCAGCCCCAGCATTTT. It is translated as CASSGGTDSNQPQHF.

The chain carries TRBV18 and TRBJ2-7; the D call may be TRBD1 or TRBD2 (5 bases each). Per the germline V gene, CDR1 is KGHSH and CDR2 is LQKENI. The CDR3 loop spans 15 amino acids. V lost 0 bases, J lost 7 bases, and 16 bases lay in between. CDR3 protein: CASSPPEGMSQEQYF. CDR3 DNA sequence: TGTGCCAGCTCACCACCCGAGGGGATGTCTCAGGAGCAGTACTTC.

This sequence joins TRBV5-6 and TRBJ2-7; weak D call: TRBD1 (6 bases). CDR3 length: 14 residues. Germline CDR1 and CDR2: SGHDT and YYEEEE. V lost 0 bases and J 2 bases, leaving 9 bases between the germline ends. CDR3 in amino acids: CASSLGQATYEQYF. DNA for the CDR3: TGTGCCAGCAGCTTGGGACAGGCAACCTACGAGCAGTACTTC.

V and J are TRBV5-4 and TRBJ1-1; D is unresolved. Per the germline V gene, CDR1 is SGHNT and CDR2 is YYREEE (reference sequence). The germline V and J ends were trimmed by 1 base and 0 bases, with 7 bases remaining between them. The CDR3 is 14 amino acids. The CDR3 sequence: CASSLRSVNTEAFF. For the CDR3, the DNA is TGTGCCAGCAGCTTGAGGTCAGTGAACACTGAAGCTTTCTTT.

CDR3 nucleotides: TGTGCCAGCAGCTGGGGCGACTCCAGCGCAGATACGCAGTATTTT. Protein product: CASSWGDSSADTQYF. This chain joins TRBV5-6 and TRBJ2-3, with a weak D call TRBD1 (5 bases). Germline lookup yields CDR1 SGHDT and CDR2 YYEEEE. CDR3 length equals 15 residues. Trimming took 3 bases from V and 4 from J, leaving 15 bases between them.

V and J are TRBV11-3 and TRBJ1-5; D is ambiguous. Germline assignment: CDR1 SGHNT and CDR2 YENEEA. CDR3 length equals 15 residues. The V gene lost 4 bases and the J gene lost 2 bases, with 12 bases spanning the gap. The chain's CDR3 is CASSSRSRGNQPQHF. In DNA form, the CDR3 reads TGTGCCAGCAGCTCCCGTTCTCGGGGCAATCAGCCCCAGCATTTT.

This chain uses TRBV21-1 with TRBJ2-5; TRBD1, the table's D call, lacks a check against the DNA. TRBV21-1 constitutes a pseudogene. The CDR3 has 12 amino acids. CDR3 nucleotides: TGTGCCAGCAGCAAAGTTTTCGGGACAGGGGACTTC. Protein sequence: CASSKVFGTGDF.

The V gene is TRBV30, the J gene TRBJ2-3, with D maybe TRBD1 (5 bases). CDR1 is GTSNPN and CDR2 is SVGIG in the germline V gene (reference sequence). V was pared by 3 bases and J by 0 bases, with 10 bases between. CDR3 size: 14 residues. CDR3 loop: CAWRGVASTDTQYF. Here the CDR3 DNA reads TGTGCCTGGAGAGGGGTGGCGAGCACAGATACGCAGTATTTT.